This T cell receptor (beta chain) was retrieved from a study of cytomegalovirus exposure and HLA in healthy donors. Study outcomes and limitations: The authors enumerated over 150 TCR beta chains as linked to cytomegalovirus.

Use of 60 Vbeta and 13 Jbeta primers characterized the PCR. Assay used: immunoSEQ multiplex PCR; TCRdb lists only in-frame clones, some missing. The sample consists of 150,000 to 200,000 clones, over 80% of them appearing once. Trimming removed 2 bases from V and 6 bases from J, with 11 bases in between. This CDR3 has 13 residues. The germline V gene has CDR1 MDHEN and CDR2 SYDVKM. Details on this clone: As yet, its antigen is unknown.

V gene TRBV28 combines with J gene TRBJ2-7, with a possible D match to TRBD2 (7 bases). Sequenced: PBMCs. The TCR sequence derives from a man between 50 and 59 years old in good health and CMV-seropositive. The CDR3 DNA is TGTGCCAGCAGTTTAAGGGGGGGGAGCGAGCAGTACTTC. Translation: CASSLRGGSEQYF.